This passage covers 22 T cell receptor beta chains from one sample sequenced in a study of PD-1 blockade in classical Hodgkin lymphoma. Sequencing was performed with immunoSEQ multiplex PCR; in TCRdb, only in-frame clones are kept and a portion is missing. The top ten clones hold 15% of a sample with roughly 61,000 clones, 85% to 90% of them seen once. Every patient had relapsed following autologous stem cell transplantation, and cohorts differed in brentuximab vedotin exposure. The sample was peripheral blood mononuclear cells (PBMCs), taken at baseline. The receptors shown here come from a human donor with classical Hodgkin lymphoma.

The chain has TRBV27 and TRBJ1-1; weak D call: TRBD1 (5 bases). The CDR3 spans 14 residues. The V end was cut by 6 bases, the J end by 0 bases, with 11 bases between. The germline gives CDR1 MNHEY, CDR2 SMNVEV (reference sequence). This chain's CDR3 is CASRLGPVNTEAFF. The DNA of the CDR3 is TGTGCCAGCAGGCTGGGGCCGGTGAACACTGAAGCTTTCTTT.

CDR3 bases: TGTGCCAGCAGTGTCGAAGGCGGAAACAATCAGCCCCAGCATTTT. Protein product: CASSVEGGNNQPQHF. The gene calls are TRBV6-1 and TRBJ1-5; D is ambiguous. Between the trimmed V and J ends, which lost 4 bases and 3 bases, there was a span of 13 bases. The CDR3 is made up of 15 amino acids. The germline V gene has CDR1 MNHNS and CDR2 SASEGT.

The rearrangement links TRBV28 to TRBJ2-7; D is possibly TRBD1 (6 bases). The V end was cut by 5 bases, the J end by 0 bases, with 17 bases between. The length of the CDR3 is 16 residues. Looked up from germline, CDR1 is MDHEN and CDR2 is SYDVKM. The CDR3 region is CASSPDRHSSSYEQYF. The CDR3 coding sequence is TGTGCCAGCAGTCCAGACAGGCACTCAAGCTCCTACGAGCAGTACTTC. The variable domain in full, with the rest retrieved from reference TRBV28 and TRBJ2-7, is DVKVTQSSRYLVKRTGEKVFLECVQDMDHENMFWYRQDPGLGLRLIYFSYDVKMKEKGDIPEGYSVSREKKERFSLILESASTNQTSMYLCASSPDRHSSSYEQYFGPGTRLTVT.

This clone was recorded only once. The DNA of the CDR3 is TGTGCCAGCAGCCCGTGGTCCGGGACCCAAGAGACCCAGTACTTC. Residues: CASSPWSGTQETQYF. The chain combines TRBV5-6 with TRBJ2-5; D is tentatively TRBD1 or TRBD2 (5 bases each). The CDR3 loop spans 15 amino acids. Germline CDR1 reads SGHDT; CDR2 reads YYEEEE. V was trimmed by 4 bases and J by 1 base, leaving 14 bases between them.

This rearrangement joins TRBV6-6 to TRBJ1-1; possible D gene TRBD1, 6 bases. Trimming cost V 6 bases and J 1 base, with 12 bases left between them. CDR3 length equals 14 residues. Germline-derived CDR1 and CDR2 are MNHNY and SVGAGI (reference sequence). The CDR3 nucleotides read TGTGCCAGCAGGGCGGGGGCGTCGAACACTGAAGCTTTCTTT. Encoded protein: CASRAGASNTEAFF.

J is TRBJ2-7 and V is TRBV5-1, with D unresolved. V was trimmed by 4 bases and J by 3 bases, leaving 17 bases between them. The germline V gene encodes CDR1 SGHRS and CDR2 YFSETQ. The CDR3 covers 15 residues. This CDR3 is CASSPGPGLVYEQYF. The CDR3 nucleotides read TGCGCCAGCAGCCCTGGCCCCGGGCTGGTCTACGAGCAGTACTTC.

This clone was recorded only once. CDR3 region: CASSLKPTNEKLFF. CDR3 DNA sequence: TGCGCCAGCAGCTTGAAACCAACTAATGAAAAACTGTTTTTT. This rearrangement joins TRBV5-1 to TRBJ1-4, with D uncertain. Deletions cut 1 base from V and 0 bases from J, with 4 bases between. Germline CDR1 is SGHRS and CDR2 is YFSETQ. The CDR3 extends over 14 amino acids.

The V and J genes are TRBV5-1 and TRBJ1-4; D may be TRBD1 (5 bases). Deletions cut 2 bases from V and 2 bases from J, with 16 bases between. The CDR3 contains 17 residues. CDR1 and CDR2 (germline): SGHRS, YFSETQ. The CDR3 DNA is TGCGCCAGCAGCTTCCGAGGGGTAGGCAGGACTAATGAAAAACTGTTTTTT. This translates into CASSFRGVGRTNEKLFF.

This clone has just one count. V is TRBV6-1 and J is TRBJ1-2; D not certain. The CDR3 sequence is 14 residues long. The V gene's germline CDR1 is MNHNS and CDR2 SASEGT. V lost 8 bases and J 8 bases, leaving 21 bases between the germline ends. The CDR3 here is CASGPLHSRGGYTF. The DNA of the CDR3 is TGTGCCAGCGGGCCGTTGCACAGCAGAGGGGGCTACACCTTC.

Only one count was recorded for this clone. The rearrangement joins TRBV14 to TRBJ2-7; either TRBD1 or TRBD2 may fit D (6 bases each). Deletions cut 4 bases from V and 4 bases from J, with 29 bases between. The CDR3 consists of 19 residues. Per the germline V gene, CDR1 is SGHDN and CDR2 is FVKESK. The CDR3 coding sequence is TGTGCCAGCAGCCTTACCGGGACAAGGGCGCCGGGGGACTTTTACGAGCAGTACTTC. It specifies CASSLTGTRAPGDFYEQYF.

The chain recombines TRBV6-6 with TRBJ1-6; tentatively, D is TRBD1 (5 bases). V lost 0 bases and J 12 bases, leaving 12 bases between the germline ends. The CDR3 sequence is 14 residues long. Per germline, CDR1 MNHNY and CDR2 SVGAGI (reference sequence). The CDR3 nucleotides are TGTGCCAGCAGTTACTCGCCCAATAGGGGACCCCTCCACTTT. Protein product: CASSYSPNRGPLHF.

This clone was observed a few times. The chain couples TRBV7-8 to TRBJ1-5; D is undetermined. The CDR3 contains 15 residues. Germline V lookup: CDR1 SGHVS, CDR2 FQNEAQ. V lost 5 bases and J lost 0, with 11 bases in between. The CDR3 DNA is TGTGCCAGCAGCCCGAGGTGGGATAGCAATCAGCCCCAGCATTTT. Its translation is CASSPRWDSNQPQHF.

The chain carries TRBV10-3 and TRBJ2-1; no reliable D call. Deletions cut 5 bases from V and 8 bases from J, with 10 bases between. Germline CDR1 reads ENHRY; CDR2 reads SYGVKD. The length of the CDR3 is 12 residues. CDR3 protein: CAISSVVDEQFF. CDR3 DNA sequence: TGTGCCATCAGTTCAGTTGTCGATGAGCAGTTCTTC.

The CDR3 nucleotides read TGCGCCAGCAGCTCACAATACAATGAGCAGTTCTTC. Amino acids: CASSSQYNEQFF. The chain recombines TRBV5-1 with TRBJ2-1; unclear D gene. The CDR3 sequence is 12 residues long. Trimming shortened V by 3 bases and J by 4 bases, and 5 bases separated the two germline ends. Germline assignment: CDR1 SGHRS and CDR2 YFSETQ.

The DNA of the CDR3 is TGCGCCAGCAGCTTGGCCCCCCCCACAGATACGCAGTATTTT. The encoded protein is CASSLAPPTDTQYF. V and J are TRBV5-1 and TRBJ2-3; D gene unclear. Germline CDR1 reads SGHRS; CDR2 reads YFSETQ. This CDR3 has 14 amino acids. V was clipped by 0 bases and J by 2 bases, with 7 bases between them.

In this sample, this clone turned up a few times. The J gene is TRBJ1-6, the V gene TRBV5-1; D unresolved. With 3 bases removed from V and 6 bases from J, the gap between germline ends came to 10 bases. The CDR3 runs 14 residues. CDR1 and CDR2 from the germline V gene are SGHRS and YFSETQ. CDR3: CASSSEFANSPLHF. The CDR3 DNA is TGCGCCAGCAGCTCCGAATTTGCTAATTCACCCCTCCACTTT.

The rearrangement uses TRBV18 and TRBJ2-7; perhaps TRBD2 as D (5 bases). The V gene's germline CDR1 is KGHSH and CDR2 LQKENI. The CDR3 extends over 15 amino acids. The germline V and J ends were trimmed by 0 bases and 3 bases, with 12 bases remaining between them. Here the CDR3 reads CASSPPEGGIYEQYF. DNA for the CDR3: TGTGCCAGCTCACCACCCGAAGGAGGAATCTACGAGCAGTACTTC.

CDR3 residues: CASSLSPRLGMNTEAFF. In DNA, the CDR3 is TGTGCCAGCAGCTTATCCCCTAGGCTTGGAATGAACACTGAAGCTTTCTTT. The chain joins TRBV7-6 to TRBJ1-1; D call uncertain. V lost 2 bases to trimming and J lost 0 bases, with 16 bases between them. The CDR3 contains 17 residues. The germline gives CDR1 SGHVS, CDR2 FNYEAQ. The full variable domain, rest sourced from reference TRBV7-6 and TRBJ1-1, is GAGVSQSPRYKVTKRGQDVALRCDPISGHVSLYWYRQALGQGPEFLTYFNYEAQQDKSGLPNDRFSAERPEGSISTLTIQRTEQRDSAMYRCASSLSPRLGMNTEAFFGQGTRLTVV.

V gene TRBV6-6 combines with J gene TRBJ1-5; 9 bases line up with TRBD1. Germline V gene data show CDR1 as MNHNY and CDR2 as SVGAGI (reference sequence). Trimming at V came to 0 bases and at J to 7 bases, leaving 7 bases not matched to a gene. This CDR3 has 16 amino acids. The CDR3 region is CASSYSVGTGIQPQHF. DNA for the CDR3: TGTGCCAGCAGTTACTCTGTAGGGACAGGGATACAGCCCCAGCATTTT.

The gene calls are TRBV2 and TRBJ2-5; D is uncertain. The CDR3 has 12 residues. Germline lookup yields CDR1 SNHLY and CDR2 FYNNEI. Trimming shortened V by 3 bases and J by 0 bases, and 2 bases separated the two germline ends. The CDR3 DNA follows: TGTGCCAGCAGTGACTACCAAGAGACCCAGTACTTC. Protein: CASSDYQETQYF.

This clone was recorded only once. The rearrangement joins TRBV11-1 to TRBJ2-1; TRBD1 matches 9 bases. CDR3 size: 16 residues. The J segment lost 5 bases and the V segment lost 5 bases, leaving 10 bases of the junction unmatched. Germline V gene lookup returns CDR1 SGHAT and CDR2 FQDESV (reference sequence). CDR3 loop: CASSLFRDRVNNEQFF. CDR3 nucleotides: TGTGCCAGCAGCCTATTCCGGGACAGGGTAAACAATGAGCAGTTCTTC.

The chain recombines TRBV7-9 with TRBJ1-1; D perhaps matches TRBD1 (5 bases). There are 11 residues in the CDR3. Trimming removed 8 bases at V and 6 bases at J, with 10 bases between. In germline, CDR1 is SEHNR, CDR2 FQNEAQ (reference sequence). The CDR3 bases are TGTGCCAGCGGTTTAGGGGCTGAAGCTTTCTTT. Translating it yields CASGLGAEAFF.